The clone carrying this T cell receptor (beta chain) was observed a few times. The antigen is not known. The ends were cut back, 0 bases at V and 4 bases at J, with 9 bases in the middle. This CDR3 spans 14 amino acids. Per germline, CDR1 LGHNA and CDR2 YSLEER. Measured with immunoSEQ multiplex PCR; TCRdb has only the in-frame clones, and not every one. This table holds 90,000 to 150,000 clones, more than 80% found once. This record comes from a study of OX40 agonist ivuxolimab in advanced cancers. Study-wide results and limits: Among the lowest peripheral clonal expansion occurred in 0.1-3.0 mg/kg partial responders.

The receptor comes from an adult with an advanced solid tumor such as melanoma, head and neck, liver or kidney cancer. The sequences come from CD4+ or CD8+ T cells sorted from blood, collected in a trial of the OX40 agonist ivuxolimab. This chain uses TRBV4-3 with TRBJ1-2; the D gene is possibly TRBD1 (5 bases). The CDR3 bases are TGCGCCAGCAGCCAAGATATCACAGGCTATGGCTACACCTTC. Translating it yields CASSQDITGYGYTF.